This TCR beta chain comes out of a study of blood T cells in healthy people across ages. The ends were cut back, 1 base at V and 0 bases at J, with 7 bases in the middle. This CDR3 has 15 amino acids. From germline, CDR1 is MNHNS and CDR2 SASEGT. It was with a sample-barcoded 5' primer and a J-beta primer mix that a second PCR of about 7 to 12 cycles was run. TCRdb fed the 5' RACE reads into MiXCR, producing one record per CDR3 protein. The sample gives hundreds of thousands of distinct CDR3 sequences, around 25% of which show up once; less than 3.5% is in the top ten. The data were also submitted as part of a second study, on T cells of mothers and their children.

The chain has TRBV6-1 and TRBJ2-1; possibly TRBD1 for D (5 bases). Sample: blood. The TCR originated in a boy aged 5-17 years in good health. The CDR3 nucleotides are TGTGCCAGCAGTGAAGGAAGGGGCTCCTACAATGAGCAGTTCTTC. Translating gives CASSEGRGSYNEQFF.